This TCR beta chain was sequenced in a study of cytotoxic CD8 clonotypes in ibrutinib-treated CLL. Study-level results: Sampling times (in sustained-remission versus progressing patients) were not the same. Ibrutinib response saw clonality rise, and progression saw it return toward baseline.

In germline, CDR1 is MNHEY, CDR2 SMNVEV (reference sequence). Deletions cut 4 bases from V and 6 bases from J, with 13 bases between. CDR3 length: 14 residues. TCRdb's copy holds only in-frame clones and misses some; the assay was immunoSEQ multiplex PCR. The data show a few hundred thousand clones, roughly 74% seen once. As to this clone: Its antigen is not known.

The starting material was PBMCs, obtained after 24 months of ibrutinib treatment. The clonotype comes from a human donor with chronic lymphocytic leukemia. V and J are TRBV27 and TRBJ1-5, with D uncertain. CDR3 sequence (DNA): TGTGCCAGCAGTTCAAATTCCTGGGGTCAGCCCCAGCATTTT. As protein: CASSSNSWGQPQHF.